These T cell receptor beta chains were read from a single sample in a study of tumor-infiltrating lymphocytes in primary liver carcinoma. TCRdb re-derived calls from the multiplex PCR reads in MiXCR, one entry per CDR3 protein. The sample has some 200,000 distinct CDR3 sequences, approximately 65% seen once. The sample consisted of peripheral blood. These receptors all stem from a woman aged 55-69 years with primary liver carcinoma and hepatitis B virus infection. The CDR3 runs from the conserved cysteine through the conserved F or W. The order of the fields is J gene, clone size, V gene, D gene, CDR3 protein, CDR3 DNA. D genes are given only for firm matches. Size tells how often a clone was seen (once, few, many) or the class of an expanded clone, and some rows leave it out.

J gene: TRBJ1-5
clone size: NA
V gene: TRBV12-3/TRBV12-4
D gene: NA
CDR3 protein: CASSLGRTGNQPQHF
CDR3 DNA: TGTGCCAGCAGTCTAGGTCGGACGGGAAATCAGCCCCAGCATTTT

J gene: TRBJ2-3
clone size: NA
V gene: TRBV28
D gene: TRBD2
CDR3 protein: CASSLALAALDTQYF
CDR3 DNA: TGTGCCAGCAGTTTAGCCCTAGCGGCCCTCGATACGCAGTATTTT

J gene: TRBJ2-7
clone size: many
V gene: TRBV5-1
D gene: TRBD2
CDR3 protein: CASTRGGTTSYEQYF
CDR3 DNA: TGCGCCAGCACCCGGGGGGGGACAACATCCTACGAGCAGTACTTC

J gene: TRBJ2-1
clone size: NA
V gene: TRBV5-1
D gene: NA
CDR3 protein: CASSLVPPGQNNEQFF
CDR3 DNA: TGCGCCAGCAGCTTGGTTCCCCCCGGGCAGAACAATGAGCAGTTCTTC

J gene: TRBJ2-1
clone size: few
V gene: TRBV30
D gene: NA
CDR3 protein: CAWSPNIAFEGQFF
CDR3 DNA: TGTGCCTGGAGTCCGAACATAGCGTTTGAGGGCCAGTTCTTC

J gene: TRBJ2-1
clone size: few
V gene: TRBV6-4
D gene: TRBD2
CDR3 protein: CASSDGTNNEQFF
CDR3 DNA: TGTGCCAGCAGTGACGGGACTAACAATGAGCAGTTCTTC

J gene: TRBJ2-5
clone size: NA
V gene: TRBV29-1
D gene: NA
CDR3 protein: CSVEGQGREIQYF
CDR3 DNA: TGCAGCGTTGAAGGTCAGGGCCGTGAGATCCAATACTTC

J gene: TRBJ2-5
clone size: NA
V gene: TRBV29-1
D gene: NA
CDR3 protein: CSVVGGSGSETQCF
CDR3 DNA: TGCAGCGTTGTAGGGGGGTCTGGTTCAGAGACCCAGTGCTTC

J gene: TRBJ2-7
clone size: NA
V gene: TRBV6-1
D gene: TRBD2
CDR3 protein: CVSGTQLGGEQYF
CDR3 DNA: TGTGTCAGCGGGACGCAACTTGGGGGGGAGCAGTACTTC

J gene: TRBJ2-2
clone size: NA
V gene: TRBV7-8
D gene: NA
CDR3 protein: CASSVRVATGELFF
CDR3 DNA: TGTGCCAGCAGCGTCAGGGTTGCCACCGGGGAGCTGTTTTTT

J gene: TRBJ1-2
clone size: NA
V gene: TRBV12-3/TRBV12-4
D gene: NA
CDR3 protein: CASSSFGAGSTF
CDR3 DNA: NA

J gene: TRBJ1-5
clone size: NA
V gene: TRBV11-2
D gene: NA
CDR3 protein: CAISLRGASNQPQHF
CDR3 DNA: TGTGCAATCAGCTTACGGGGGGCGAGCAATCAGCCCCAGCATTTT

J gene: TRBJ2-7
clone size: NA
V gene: TRBV11-2
D gene: TRBD2
CDR3 protein: CVSSPGTSGYYEQYF
CDR3 DNA: TGTGTCAGCAGCCCCGGGACTAGCGGATACTACGAACAGTACTTC

J gene: TRBJ2-3
clone size: few
V gene: TRBV4-3
D gene: NA
CDR3 protein: CASSQDLNTPDTQYF
CDR3 DNA: TGCGCCAGCAGCCAAGATTTAAACACCCCAGATACGCAGTATTTT

J gene: TRBJ2-1
clone size: many
V gene: TRBV11-2
D gene: NA
CDR3 protein: CASSLARLNEQFF
CDR3 DNA: TGTGCCAGCAGCCTCGCGCGGTTGAATGAGCAGTTCTTC

J gene: TRBJ2-7
clone size: many
V gene: TRBV4-1
D gene: NA
CDR3 protein: CASSQGLDSPYEQYF
CDR3 DNA: TGCGCCAGCAGCCAAGGGTTGGACTCCCCCTACGAGCAGTACTTC

J gene: TRBJ1-5
clone size: few
V gene: TRBV28
D gene: NA
CDR3 protein: CASSPRNYNQPQHF
CDR3 DNA: TGTGCCAGCAGTCCCAGAAATTACAATCAGCCCCAGCATTTT

J gene: TRBJ1-2
clone size: NA
V gene: TRBV28
D gene: NA
CDR3 protein: CASSLPAANYGYTF
CDR3 DNA: TGTGCCAGCAGTTTACCGGCGGCGAACTATGGCTACACCTTC

J gene: TRBJ2-7
clone size: many
V gene: TRBV12-3/TRBV12-4
D gene: NA
CDR3 protein: CASSFGGPYEQYF
CDR3 DNA: TGTGCCAGCAGTTTCGGGGGGCCCTACGAGCAGTACTTC

J gene: TRBJ2-4
clone size: many
V gene: TRBV29-1
D gene: TRBD1
CDR3 protein: CSVARDRGSQNIQYF
CDR3 DNA: TGCAGCGTTGCTCGGGACAGGGGGTCCCAAAACATTCAGTACTTC

J gene: TRBJ2-6
clone size: NA
V gene: TRBV10-2
D gene: NA
CDR3 protein: CGSEEGSGANVLTF
CDR3 DNA: TGCGGAAGCGAGGAGGGCTCTGGGGCCAACGTCCTGACTTTC

J gene: TRBJ1-1
clone size: many
V gene: TRBV6-6
D gene: NA
CDR3 protein: CASSYGAVGAFF
CDR3 DNA: TGTGCCAGCAGTTACGGTGCCGTCGGGGCTTTCTTT

J gene: TRBJ2-1
clone size: NA
V gene: TRBV12-3/TRBV12-4
D gene: NA
CDR3 protein: CANSSRLNNEQFF
CDR3 DNA: TGTGCCAACAGTTCTCGACTTAACAATGAGCAGTTCTTC

J gene: TRBJ2-3
clone size: NA
V gene: TRBV11-3
D gene: NA
CDR3 protein: CASSSQAGTTGTDTQYF
CDR3 DNA: TGTGCCAGCAGCTCACAGGCGGGGACGACAGGCACAGATACGCAGTATTTT

J gene: TRBJ2-7
clone size: NA
V gene: TRBV11-2
D gene: NA
CDR3 protein: CANSSDMGYEQYF
CDR3 DNA: TGTGCCAACAGCTCTGACATGGGCTACGAGCAGTACTTC

J gene: TRBJ1-2
clone size: NA
V gene: TRBV4-1
D gene: NA
CDR3 protein: CAGSQDWVGGRTYGYTF
CDR3 DNA: TGCGCCGGCAGCCAAGATTGGGTTGGTGGCAGAACCTATGGCTACACCTTC

J gene: TRBJ2-2
clone size: NA
V gene: TRBV11-3
D gene: TRBD2
CDR3 protein: CASNPNLILAGVGELFF
CDR3 DNA: TGTGCCAGCAACCCGAATCTGATTCTAGCGGGAGTTGGGGAGCTGTTTTTT

J gene: TRBJ1-1
clone size: NA
V gene: TRBV29-1
D gene: NA
CDR3 protein: CSGTVGDTEAFF
CDR3 DNA: TGCAGCGGGACCGTAGGCGACACTGAGGCTTTCTTT

J gene: TRBJ2-2
clone size: once
V gene: TRBV11-2
D gene: NA
CDR3 protein: CASSRGEGSRELFF
CDR3 DNA: TGTGCCAGCAGCAGGGGGGAGGGGTCCCGGGAGCTGTTTTTT

J gene: TRBJ2-1
clone size: many
V gene: TRBV6-6
D gene: TRBD1
CDR3 protein: CASRQEQGLGNEQFF
CDR3 DNA: TGTGCCAGCAGGCAAGAACAGGGGTTAGGCAATGAGCAGTTCTTC

J gene: TRBJ1-1
clone size: NA
V gene: TRBV19
D gene: NA
CDR3 protein: CASAVTGGRGNTEAFF
CDR3 DNA: TGTGCCAGTGCAGTCACCGGGGGTAGGGGGAACACTGAAGCTTTCTTT

J gene: TRBJ2-1
clone size: NA
V gene: TRBV4-1
D gene: TRBD2
CDR3 protein: CAGSQLMVQREGLNNEQFF
CDR3 DNA: TGCGCCGGTAGCCAACTTATGGTCCAGCGGGAGGGCCTGAACAATGAGCAGTTCTTC

J gene: TRBJ2-3
clone size: NA
V gene: TRBV11-2
D gene: NA
CDR3 protein: CASSLDGIGRRDTRYF
CDR3 DNA: TGTGCCAGCAGCTTAGATGGCATAGGTCGTAGGGATACGCGGTATTTT

J gene: TRBJ2-5
clone size: once
V gene: TRBV11-2
D gene: TRBD2
CDR3 protein: CVNSLDRPSGRPWETQYF
CDR3 DNA: TGTGTCAACAGCTTAGATAGGCCTAGCGGGAGGCCGTGGGAGACCCAGTACTTC

J gene: TRBJ2-7
clone size: NA
V gene: TRBV7-9
D gene: NA
CDR3 protein: CASGGAPRDEQYF
CDR3 DNA: TGTGCCAGCGGGGGGGCTCCCAGGGACGAGCAGTACTTC